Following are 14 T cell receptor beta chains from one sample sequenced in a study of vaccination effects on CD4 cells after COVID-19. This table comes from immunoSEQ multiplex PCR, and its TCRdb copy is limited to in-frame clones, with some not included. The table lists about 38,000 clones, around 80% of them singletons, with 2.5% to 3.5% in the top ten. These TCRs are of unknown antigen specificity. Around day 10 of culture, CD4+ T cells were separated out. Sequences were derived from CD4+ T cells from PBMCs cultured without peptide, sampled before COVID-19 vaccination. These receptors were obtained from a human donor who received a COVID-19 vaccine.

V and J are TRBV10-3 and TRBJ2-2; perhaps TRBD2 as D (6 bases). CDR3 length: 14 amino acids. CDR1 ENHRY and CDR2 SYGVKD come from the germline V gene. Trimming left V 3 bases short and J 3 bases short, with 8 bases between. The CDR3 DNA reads TGTGCCATCAGTGATGGCGGGGACACCGGGGAGCTGTTTTTT. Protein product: CAISDGGDTGELFF.

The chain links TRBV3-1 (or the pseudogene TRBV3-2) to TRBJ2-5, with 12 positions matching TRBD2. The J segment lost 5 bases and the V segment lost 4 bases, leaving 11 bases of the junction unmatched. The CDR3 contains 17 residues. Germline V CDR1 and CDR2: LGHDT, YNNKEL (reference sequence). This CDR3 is CASSRRTSGVRSETQYF. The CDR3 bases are TGTGCCAGCAGCCGCCGGACTAGCGGGGTTCGGTCGGAGACCCAGTACTTC.

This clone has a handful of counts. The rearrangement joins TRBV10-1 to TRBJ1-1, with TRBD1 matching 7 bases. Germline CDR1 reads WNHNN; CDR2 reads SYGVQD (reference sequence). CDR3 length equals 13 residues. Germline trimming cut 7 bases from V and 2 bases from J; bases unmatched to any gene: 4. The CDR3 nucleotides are TGCGCCAGCAACCGGGACAGTAACACTGAAGCTTTCTTT. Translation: CASNRDSNTEAFF.

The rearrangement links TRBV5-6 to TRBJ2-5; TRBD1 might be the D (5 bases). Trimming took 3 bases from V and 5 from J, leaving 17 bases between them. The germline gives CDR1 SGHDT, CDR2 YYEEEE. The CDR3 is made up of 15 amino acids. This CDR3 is CASSSYPAGRETQYF. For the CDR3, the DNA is TGTGCCAGCAGCTCGTATCCGGCAGGGCGGGAGACCCAGTACTTC. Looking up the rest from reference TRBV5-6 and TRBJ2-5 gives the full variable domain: DAGVTQSPTHLIKTRGQQVTLRCSPKSGHDTVSWYQQALGQGPQFIFQYYEEEERQRGNFPDRFSGHQFPNYSSELNVNALLLGDSALYLCASSSYPAGRETQYFGPGTRLLVL.

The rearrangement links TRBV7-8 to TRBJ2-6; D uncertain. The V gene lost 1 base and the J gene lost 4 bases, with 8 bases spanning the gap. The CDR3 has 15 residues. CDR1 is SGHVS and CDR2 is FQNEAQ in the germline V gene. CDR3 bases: TGTGCCAGCAGCTTAGGGGTGACAGGGGCCAACGTCCTGACTTTC. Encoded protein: CASSLGVTGANVLTF. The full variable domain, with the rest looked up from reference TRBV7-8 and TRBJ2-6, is GAGVSQSPRYKVAKRGQDVALRCDPISGHVSLFWYQQALGQGPEFLTYFQNEAQLDKSGLPSDRFFAERPEGSVSTLKIQRTQQEDSAVYLCASSLGVTGANVLTFGAGSRLTVL.

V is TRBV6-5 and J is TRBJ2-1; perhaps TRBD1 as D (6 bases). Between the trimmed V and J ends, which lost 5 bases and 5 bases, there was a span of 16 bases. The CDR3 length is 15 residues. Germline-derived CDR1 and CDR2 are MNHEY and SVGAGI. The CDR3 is CASSRDISVDNEQFF. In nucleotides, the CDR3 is TGTGCCAGCAGTCGGGACATCAGTGTAGACAATGAGCAGTTCTTC.

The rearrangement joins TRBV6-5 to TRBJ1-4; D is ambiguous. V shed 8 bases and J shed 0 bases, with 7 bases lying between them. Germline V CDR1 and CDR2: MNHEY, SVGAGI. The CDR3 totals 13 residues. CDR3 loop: CASRRTTNEKLFF. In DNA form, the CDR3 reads TGTGCCAGCCGGAGGACAACTAATGAAAAACTGTTTTTT.

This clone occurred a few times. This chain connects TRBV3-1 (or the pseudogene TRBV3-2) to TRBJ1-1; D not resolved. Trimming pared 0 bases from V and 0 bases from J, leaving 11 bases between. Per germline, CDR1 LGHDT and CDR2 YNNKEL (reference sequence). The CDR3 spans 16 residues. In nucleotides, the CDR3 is TGTGCCAGCAGCCAAGATAGAATGCGCTTGAACACTGAAGCTTTCTTT. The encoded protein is CASSQDRMRLNTEAFF.

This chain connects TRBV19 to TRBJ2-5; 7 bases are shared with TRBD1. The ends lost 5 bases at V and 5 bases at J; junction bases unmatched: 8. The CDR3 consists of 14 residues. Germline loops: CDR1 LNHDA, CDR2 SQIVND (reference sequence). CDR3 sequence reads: CASSPDRVRETQYF. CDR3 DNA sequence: TGTGCCAGTAGTCCAGACAGGGTGCGGGAGACCCAGTACTTC.

CDR3 protein: CASRRDGSYNEQFF. The CDR3 DNA sequence: TGCGCCAGCAGACGTGACGGATCCTACAATGAGCAGTTCTTC. The chain links TRBV5-1 to TRBJ2-1; D gene uncertain. Trimming removed 5 bases at V and 1 base at J, with 10 bases between. This CDR3 is 14 amino acids long. Germline lookup yields CDR1 SGHRS and CDR2 YFSETQ.

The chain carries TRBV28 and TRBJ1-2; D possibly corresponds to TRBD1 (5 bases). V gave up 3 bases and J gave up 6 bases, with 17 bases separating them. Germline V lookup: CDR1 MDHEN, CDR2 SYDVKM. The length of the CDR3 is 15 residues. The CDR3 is CASSFLDRDEHGYTF. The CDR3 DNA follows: TGTGCCAGCAGTTTTCTTGACCGGGACGAGCATGGCTACACCTTC.

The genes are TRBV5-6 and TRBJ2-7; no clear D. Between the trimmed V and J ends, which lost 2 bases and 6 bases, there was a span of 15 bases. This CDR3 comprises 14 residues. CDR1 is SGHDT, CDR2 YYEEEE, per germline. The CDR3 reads CASSFDARGTEQYV. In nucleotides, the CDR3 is TGTGCCAGCAGCTTCGACGCCCGTGGCACCGAGCAGTACGTC.

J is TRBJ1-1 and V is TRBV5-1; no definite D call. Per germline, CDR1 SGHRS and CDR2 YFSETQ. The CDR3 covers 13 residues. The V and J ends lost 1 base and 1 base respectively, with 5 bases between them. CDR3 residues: CASSLHGNTEAFF. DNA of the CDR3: TGCGCCAGCAGCTTGCATGGGAACACTGAAGCTTTCTTT.

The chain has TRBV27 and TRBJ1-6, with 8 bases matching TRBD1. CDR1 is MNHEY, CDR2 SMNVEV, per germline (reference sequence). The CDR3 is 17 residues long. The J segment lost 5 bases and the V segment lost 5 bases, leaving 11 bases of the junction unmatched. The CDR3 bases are TGTGCCAGCAGTCACGGGACAGGCAAGCTTGATAATTCACCCCTCCACTTT. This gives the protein CASSHGTGKLDNSPLHF.